This TCR beta chain was sequenced for a study of blood T cell repertoires in COVID-19. For the study at large: The United States, Italy and Spain were the sources of the acute and convalescent COVID-19 samples. Sources were T cells, B-cell-depleted T cells, or PBMCs; the material itself was cDNA or gDNA.

Per germline, CDR1 MDHEN and CDR2 SYDVKM. The CDR3 length is 13 residues. V dropped 6 bases and J dropped 4; count of bases not matched to a gene: 4. TCRdb keeps only in-frame clones here, not all; method: immunoSEQ multiplex PCR. The sample yields 100,000 to 120,000 clones, about 75% seen once. The TCR comes from a woman aged 80 or over with active or convalescent COVID-19. V is TRBV28 and J is TRBJ1-1, with 8 bases matching TRBD1. Material for sequencing was peripheral blood. Written as DNA, the CDR3 is TGTGCCAGCAGGACCACAGGGGGCACTGAAGCTTTCTTT. It is translated as CASRTTGGTEAFF.